Detailed here is one T cell receptor (beta chain). Its antigen is undetermined. This sample is part of a study of cytomegalovirus exposure and HLA in healthy donors. Study-wide points: Whilst most TCR sequences proved rare, a subset of public TCRs occurred across many donors. Reports credit the classifier with highly specific, highly sensitive diagnosis of cytomegalovirus status. TCR beta sequences reportedly predicted most subjects' HLA-A and HLA-B alleles accurately. The authors later found TCR association rates varying by HLA locus, with DRB1 most and HLA-C fewest.

The PCR made use of 60 Vbeta and 13 Jbeta primers. Method: immunoSEQ multiplex PCR; TCRdb's copy keeps in-frame clones and lacks some. The data contain about 130,000 clones, roughly 77% of them singletons. Germline V CDR1 and CDR2: MNHNY, SVGAGI (reference sequence). J lost 1 base, V lost 0 bases, and 3 bases had no gene match. This CDR3 is 16 amino acids long. This sequence was found in a man between 25 and 39 years old in good health and CMV-seronegative. The chain uses TRBV6-6 and TRBJ1-5; 7 bases map to TRBD1. The sequencing input was PBMCs. CDR3 bases: TGTGCCAGCAGTTACTCACAGGGGCCGAGCAATCAGCCCCAGCATTTT. It specifies CASSYSQGPSNQPQHF.